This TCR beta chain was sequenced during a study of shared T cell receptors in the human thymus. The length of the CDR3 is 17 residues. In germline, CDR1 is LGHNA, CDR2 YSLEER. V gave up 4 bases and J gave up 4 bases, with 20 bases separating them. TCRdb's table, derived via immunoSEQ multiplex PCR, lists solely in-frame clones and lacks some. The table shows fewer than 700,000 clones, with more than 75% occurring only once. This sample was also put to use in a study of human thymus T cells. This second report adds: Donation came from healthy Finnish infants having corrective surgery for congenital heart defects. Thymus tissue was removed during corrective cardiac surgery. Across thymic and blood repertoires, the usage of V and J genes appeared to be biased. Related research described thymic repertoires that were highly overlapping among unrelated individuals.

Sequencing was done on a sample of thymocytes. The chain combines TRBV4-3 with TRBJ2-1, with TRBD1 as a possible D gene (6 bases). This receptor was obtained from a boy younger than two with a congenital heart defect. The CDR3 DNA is TGCGCCAGCAGCCTACGACAGGCTCGGGTTGGGTACAATGAGCAGTTCTTC. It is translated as CASSLRQARVGYNEQFF.